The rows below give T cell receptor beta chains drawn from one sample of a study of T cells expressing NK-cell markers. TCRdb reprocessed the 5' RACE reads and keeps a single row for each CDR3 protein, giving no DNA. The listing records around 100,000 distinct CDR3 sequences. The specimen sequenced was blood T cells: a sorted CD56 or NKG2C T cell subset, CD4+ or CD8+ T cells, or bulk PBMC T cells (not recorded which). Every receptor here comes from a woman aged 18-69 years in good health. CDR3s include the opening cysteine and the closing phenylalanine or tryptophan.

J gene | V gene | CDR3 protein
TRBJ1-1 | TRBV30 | CAWSPGTEAFF
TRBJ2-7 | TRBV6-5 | CASSYFLWGETGYEQYF
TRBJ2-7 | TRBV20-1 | CSARGEGAIYNYEQYF
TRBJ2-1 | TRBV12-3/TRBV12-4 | CASADGSYNEQFF
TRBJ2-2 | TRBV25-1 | CASSFARWNTGELFF
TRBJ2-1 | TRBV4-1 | CASSQRGGRNEQFF
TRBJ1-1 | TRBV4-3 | CASRWDSSDTEAFF
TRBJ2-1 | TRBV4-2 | CASSQVTGIQDYNEQFF
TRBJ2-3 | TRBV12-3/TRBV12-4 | CATTSGPAPDTQYF
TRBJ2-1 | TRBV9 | CASSPSGKGALNEQFF
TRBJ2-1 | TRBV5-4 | CASRGASGRAGYNEQFF
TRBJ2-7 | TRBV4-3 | CASSHLGGSGLYEQYF
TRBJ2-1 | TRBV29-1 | CSVEGPSGSGEQFF
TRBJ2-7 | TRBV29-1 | CSVESGQNGYEQYF
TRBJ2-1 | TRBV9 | CASSTTSGGGFKDEQFF
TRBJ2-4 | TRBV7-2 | CASSFNGASENIQYF
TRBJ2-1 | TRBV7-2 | CASSSLAGAVNEQFF
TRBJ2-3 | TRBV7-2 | CASSSPDSDTQYF
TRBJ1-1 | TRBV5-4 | CASMAYGDTEAFF
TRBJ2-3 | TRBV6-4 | CASSDSGGGTDTQYF
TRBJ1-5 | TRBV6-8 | CASSPKGGCQPQHF
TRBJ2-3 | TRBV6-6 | CASGLATDTQYF
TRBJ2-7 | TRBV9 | CASSIAPLAGGLNEQYF
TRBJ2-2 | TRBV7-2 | CASSLPSGELFF
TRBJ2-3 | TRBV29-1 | CSVPGSFWDYPTDTQYF
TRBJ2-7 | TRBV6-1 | CASSESSVAYEQYF